Given below is one TCR beta chain in context. This clonotype was detected a few times. No cognate antigen has been identified for it. Nothing much larger sits one base from this clone, and base qualities are not available. This sample was sequenced with an Illumina NovaSeq 6000. TCRalpha and TCRbeta cDNA libraries were constructed by 5'RACE with constant-segment primers, with sample barcodes and unique molecular identifiers being introduced. RNA was extracted from every sample with Trizol reagent. Library amplification was performed in two PCR steps, and a second sample barcode and Illumina TruSeq adapters were introduced in the second step. Libraries were sequenced on an Illumina NovaSeq with 2 x 150 bp paired-end reads. The authors' pipeline ran thus. Demultiplexing of reads and collapsing into UMI-guided consensus sequences were performed with migec v1.2.7. With mixcr v2.1.11, UMI consensuses were aligned to TRA and TRB V and J templates and assembled into clonotypes. A clonotype was counted as expanded or contracted only if both edgeR and NoisET called the change significant, with noise models trained on biological replicates. For edgeR calls, the thresholds were a false discovery rate-adjusted p below 0.01 and a log2 fold-change of 1. As an exploratory analysis of dynamics, max-normalized trajectories of the 1000 most abundant clonotypes were examined by PCA with hierarchical clustering. The CD4 or CD8 phenotype of responding clones was assigned using the separately sequenced CD4+ and CD8+ repertoires. TCRdb reprocessed the public reads (quality trimming at Q25 with fastp, clone calling with MiXCR) and kept in-frame beta chains. Here each entry gathers all rows of one CDR3 protein and keeps the most common genes and DNA. The V and J calls were not made by the authors but by TCRdb's processing. The sample table records about 410,000 distinct CDR3 sequences; 15% to 20% of these occur just once. The ten largest make up roughly 21% of the sample.

The data were obtained in a study of T-cell memory formation after mild COVID-19 listed by TCRdb under 2021. In terms of the full investigation: Most TCR sequence clusters were specific to one of the two donors. Longitudinal TCRalpha and TCRbeta repertoire sequencing tracked T-cell clones expanding and contracting after mild COVID-19 in a couple of donors. The cohort comprised two young, previously healthy adult volunteers, one female and one male.

PBMCs were isolated by Ficoll-Paque density gradient centrifugation. What the authors observed across the whole study: Contracting CD4+ clones appeared mostly in the CM and EM memory subsets, whereas CD8+ clones were enriched in EMRA. Only a couple of mild cases were covered by the study, and larger cohorts that include severe cases with pre-infection samples were considered necessary. The detection of some responding clones in pre-infection memory suggests that pre-existing cross-reactive memory T cells joined the SARS-CoV-2 response. Whether the second-wave clones peaking on day 37 were SARS-CoV-2 specific was not confirmed. Clones that contracted from day 15 to 85 showed balanced CD4/CD8 phenotypes, whereas a second wave of clones that expanded from day 15 to 37 leaned towards CD4+.

The sequence was collected from a man in his late teens or twenties who had mild COVID-19 (a few samples of this study predate the infection). The sample titles of this study are shuffled in the database, so cell type and time point are left out; the donor was told from shared clones. Input material: PBMCs or a T cell subset sorted from them (not recorded which).

At the DNA level, the sequence is TGCGCCAGCTGGGTCGGACTAGCGGCGAACACCGGGGAGCTGTTTTTT. This sequence encodes CASWVGLAANTGELFF. The chain couples TRBV5-1 to TRBJ2-2, with 10 middle bases fitting TRBD2. The CDR3 runs 16 residues from the cysteine to the phenylalanine. The kept DNA is CDR3 alone, 48 bases in frame from the first base. CDR1 and CDR2 (SGHRS, YFSETQ) derive from the germline V gene. Here V drops 7 bases and J drops 0 bases, and the junction holds 6 bases not matched to any gene.